The 17 T cell receptor beta chains in this list originate from one sample, sequenced in a study of T cells in Graves' hyperthyroidism and ophthalmopathy. RNA transcripts provided the source from which TCR beta CDR3 regions were amplified. When the TCR CDR3 underwent first-round RT-PCR, the HTBI primer set was used. MiXCR, run by TCRdb on the multiplex PCR reads, gives a single entry per CDR3 protein. The table records 450,000 to 600,000 distinct CDR3 sequences, roughly 15% of them present only once. The material sequenced was blood. Receptor source: a woman in her 40s with Graves' hyperthyroidism.

This clonotype was observed many times. The rearrangement joins TRBV20-1 to TRBJ2-1; 9 bases are a match to TRBD2. The V gene end was trimmed by 0 bases and the J gene end by 3 bases; junction bases not matched to a gene: 3. Germline V gene lookup returns CDR1 DFQATT and CDR2 SNEGSKA (reference sequence). The CDR3 spans 15 residues. The DNA of the CDR3 is TGCAGTGCTAGAGATAATAGCGGGAGCTACAATGAGCAGTTCTTC. Translation: CSARDNSGSYNEQFF.

This clonotype was detected a few times. The CDR3 region is CSVDRDGNNEQFF. Written as DNA, the CDR3 is TGCAGCGTTGATCGGGACGGGAACAATGAGCAGTTCTTC. The rearrangement uses TRBV29-1 and TRBJ2-1; the D call may be TRBD1 or TRBD2 (5 bases each). CDR3 length: 13 residues. Germline CDR1 is SQVTM and CDR2 is ANQGSEA. V gave up 3 bases and J gave up 5 bases, with 11 bases separating them.

There are many counts of this clonotype. The V and J genes are TRBV28 and TRBJ2-7; D possibly corresponds to TRBD2 (6 bases). Trimming cost V 4 bases and J 6 bases, with 13 bases left between them. The CDR3 contains 13 residues. CDR1 and CDR2 (germline): MDHEN, SYDVKM. CDR3: CASSSEEAGEQYF. The CDR3 nucleotides read TGTGCCAGCAGTTCCGAAGAAGCGGGCGAGCAGTACTTC.

This clonotype was detected many times. The chain couples TRBV20-1 to TRBJ2-7; 7 bases agree with TRBD2. Trimming took 6 bases from V and 2 from J; bases not matched to a gene: 4. The germline CDR1 and CDR2 sequences are DFQATT and SNEGSKA (reference sequence). The CDR3 has 12 residues. CDR3 bases: TGCAGTGCGGGACTAACGGCCTACGAGCAGTACTTC. Amino acids: CSAGLTAYEQYF.

In its sample, this clonotype was seen many times. The V and J genes are TRBV28 and TRBJ2-7; no definite D call. In germline, CDR1 is MDHEN, CDR2 SYDVKM. The CDR3 runs 15 residues. Trimming left V 4 bases short and J 0 bases short, with 13 bases between. CDR3 amino acids: CASSYGRQSSYEQYF. The CDR3 DNA is TGTGCCAGCAGTTACGGGCGCCAGAGCTCCTACGAGCAGTACTTC. Full variable domain (outside the CDR3, taken from reference TRBV28 and TRBJ2-7): DVKVTQSSRYLVKRTGEKVFLECVQDMDHENMFWYRQDPGLGLRLIYFSYDVKMKEKGDIPEGYSVSREKKERFSLILESASTNQTSMYLCASSYGRQSSYEQYFGPGTRLTVT.

This clonotype has a count of ten or more. The chain recombines TRBV28 with TRBJ2-6; tentative D call: TRBD2 (5 bases). Germline V CDR1 and CDR2: MDHEN, SYDVKM. The CDR3 consists of 17 residues. The V and J ends lost 5 bases and 0 bases respectively, with 14 bases between them. The CDR3 coding sequence is TGTGCCAGCAGTCCCTCCGGCGGACTCTCTGGGGCCAACGTCCTGACTTTC. Protein product: CASSPSGGLSGANVLTF.

This clonotype came up a few times. The chain has TRBV4-2 and TRBJ2-7; the match to TRBD1 covers 10 bases. This CDR3 region has 15 residues. Germline V gene lookup returns CDR1 LGHNA and CDR2 YNFKEQ. J was trimmed by 5 bases and V by 3 bases; bases with no gene match: 7. The CDR3 is CASSHYDRGPNEQYF. CDR3 DNA: TGTGCCAGCAGCCATTACGACAGGGGGCCCAACGAGCAGTACTTC.

This clonotype has a count of ten or more. The J gene is TRBJ2-7, the V gene TRBV28, with D uncertain. Trimming cost V 4 bases and J 2 bases, with 12 bases left between them. The germline V gene encodes CDR1 MDHEN and CDR2 SYDVKM. This CDR3 contains 14 residues. CDR3 region: CASSSPQTTYEQYF. CDR3 in DNA: TGTGCCAGCAGTTCTCCACAAACCACCTACGAGCAGTACTTC.

CDR3 sequence (DNA): TGCAGTGCTCCAAAACTAGCGGACTCCTACAATGAGCAGTTCTTC. It specifies CSAPKLADSYNEQFF. The chain couples TRBV20-1 to TRBJ2-1; 8 positions match TRBD2. V shed 5 bases, J shed 0 bases, and the junction held 6 bases outside the gene matches. There are 15 residues in the CDR3. Germline V gene sequence: CDR1 DFQATT, CDR2 SNEGSKA (reference sequence).

The chain joins TRBV20-1 to TRBJ2-1; 8 bases are a match to TRBD2. Germline loops: CDR1 DFQATT, CDR2 SNEGSKA (reference sequence). The V and J ends lost 1 base and 9 bases, in that order; junction bases with no gene match: 8. CDR3 length equals 14 residues. In DNA, the CDR3 is TGCAGTGCTAGAGTAGTCGGGAGGGCTGTTGAGCAGTTCTTC. Amino acids: CSARVVGRAVEQFF.

This clonotype was found many times. This chain connects TRBV7-9 to TRBJ2-5, with 9 bases fitting TRBD2. The V segment lost 5 bases and the J segment 3 bases; nucleotides outside the gene matches: 10. The CDR3 totals 16 residues. CDR1 SEHNR and CDR2 FQNEAQ come from the germline V gene (reference sequence). CDR3 sequence: CASSPTRASGEETQYF. CDR3 nucleotides: TGTGCCAGCAGCCCCACCCGGGCTAGCGGGGAAGAGACCCAGTACTTC.

This clonotype showed up many times. The genes are TRBV6-1 and TRBJ2-7; 9 bases are shared with TRBD1. Germline trimming cut 6 bases from V and 6 bases from J; bases unmatched to any gene: 6. The CDR3 length is 13 residues. Germline CDR1 reads MNHNS; CDR2 reads SASEGT. Written as DNA, the CDR3 is TGTGCCAGCAGACAGGGGGCATCCCGCGAGCAGTACTTC. This encodes CASRQGASREQYF.

The chain employs TRBV6-1 and TRBJ2-7; 8 bases map to TRBD2. From germline, CDR1 is MNHNS and CDR2 SASEGT. The CDR3 length is 14 residues. V lost 3 bases, J lost 2 bases, and 3 bases stayed unmatched. CDR3 nucleotide sequence: TGTGCCAGCAGTGATCCCGGGAGGGCCTACGAGCAGTACTTC. Translating it yields CASSDPGRAYEQYF.

This clonotype came up many times. This chain joins TRBV7-6 and TRBJ2-2; D is possibly TRBD1 (5 bases). Trimming shortened V by 6 bases and J by 5 bases, and 16 bases separated the two germline ends. This CDR3 region has 15 residues. In germline, CDR1 is SGHVS, CDR2 FNYEAQ. The CDR3 nucleotides read TGTGCCAGCAGGCCAGGGTCTCAGGATACCGGGGAGCTGTTTTTT. Translated, it gives CASRPGSQDTGELFF.

The chain has TRBV27 and TRBJ1-5; the D gene is possibly TRBD1 (5 bases). The CDR3 covers 15 residues. Germline lookup yields CDR1 MNHEY and CDR2 SMNVEV (reference sequence). Between the trimmed V and J ends, which lost 6 bases and 1 base, there was a span of 13 bases. The CDR3 is CASSPGLQSNQPQHF. As DNA, the CDR3 is TGTGCCAGCAGCCCGGGACTGCAAAGCAATCAGCCCCAGCATTTT.

This clonotype has just a few counts. The J gene is TRBJ2-5, the V gene TRBV12-5, with 9 positions matching TRBD2. In germline, CDR1 is LGHNT, CDR2 FRNRAP. CDR3 length equals 15 residues. The ends lost 6 bases at V and 5 bases at J; junction bases unmatched: 10. CDR3 loop: CASGPGTSRSETQYF. The CDR3 DNA follows: TGTGCTAGTGGGCCCGGGACTAGCAGGTCGGAGACCCAGTACTTC.

This clonotype was seen at least ten times. V and J are TRBV30 and TRBJ2-3, with unresolved D. The CDR3 consists of 13 residues. The germline V and J ends were trimmed by 1 base and 2 bases, with 7 bases remaining between them. Looked up from germline, CDR1 is GTSNPN and CDR2 is SVGIG (reference sequence). DNA of the CDR3: TGTGCCTGGAGTGGGGGAAACACAGATACGCAGTATTTT. This translates into CAWSGGNTDTQYF.